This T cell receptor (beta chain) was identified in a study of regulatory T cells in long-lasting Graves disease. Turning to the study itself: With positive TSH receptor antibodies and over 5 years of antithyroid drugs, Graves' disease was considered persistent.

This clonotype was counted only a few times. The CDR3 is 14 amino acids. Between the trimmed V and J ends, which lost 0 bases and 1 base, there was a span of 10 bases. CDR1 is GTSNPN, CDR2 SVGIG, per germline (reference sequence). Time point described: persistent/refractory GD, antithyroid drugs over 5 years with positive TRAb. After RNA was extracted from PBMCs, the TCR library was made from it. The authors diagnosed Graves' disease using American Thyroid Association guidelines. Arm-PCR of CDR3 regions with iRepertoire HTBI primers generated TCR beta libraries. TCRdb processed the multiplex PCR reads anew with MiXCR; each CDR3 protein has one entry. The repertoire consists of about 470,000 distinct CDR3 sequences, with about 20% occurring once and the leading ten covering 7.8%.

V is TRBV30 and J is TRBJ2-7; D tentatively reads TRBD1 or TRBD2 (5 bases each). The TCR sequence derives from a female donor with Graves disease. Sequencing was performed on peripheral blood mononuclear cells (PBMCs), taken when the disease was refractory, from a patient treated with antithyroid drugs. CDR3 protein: CAWSVGGTSYEQYF. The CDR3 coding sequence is TGTGCCTGGAGTGTTGGGGGAACTTCCTACGAGCAGTACTTC.